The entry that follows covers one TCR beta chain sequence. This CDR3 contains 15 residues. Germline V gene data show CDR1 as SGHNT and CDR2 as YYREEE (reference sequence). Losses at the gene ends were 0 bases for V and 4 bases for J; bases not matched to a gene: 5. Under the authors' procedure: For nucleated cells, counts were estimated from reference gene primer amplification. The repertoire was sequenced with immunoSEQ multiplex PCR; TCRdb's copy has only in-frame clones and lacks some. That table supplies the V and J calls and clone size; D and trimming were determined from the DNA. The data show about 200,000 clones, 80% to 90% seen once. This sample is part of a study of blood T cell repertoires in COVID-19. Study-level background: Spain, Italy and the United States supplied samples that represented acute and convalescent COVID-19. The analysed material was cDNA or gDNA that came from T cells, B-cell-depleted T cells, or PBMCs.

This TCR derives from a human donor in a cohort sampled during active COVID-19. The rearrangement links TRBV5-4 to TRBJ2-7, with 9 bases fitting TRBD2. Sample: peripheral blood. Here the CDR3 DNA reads TGTGCCAGCAGCTTGGGGATAGCGGGAGCGTACGAGCAGTACTTC. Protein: CASSLGIAGAYEQYF.